The T cell receptor beta chain under discussion was sequenced for a study of cytomegalovirus exposure and HLA in healthy donors. Germline CDR1 GTSNPN, CDR2 SVGIG (reference sequence). Losses at the gene ends were 0 bases for V and 3 bases for J; bases not matched to a gene: 6. The CDR3 extends over 15 amino acids. PCR employed 60 Vbeta and 13 Jbeta primers. Clones were sequenced by immunoSEQ multiplex PCR, and TCRdb holds only the in-frame ones, with some missing. This table lists roughly 33,000 clones. The chain couples TRBV30 to TRBJ2-3; 7 bases map to TRBD1. What was sequenced was PBMCs. The TCR comes from a woman in her 40s in good health and CMV-seropositive. CDR3 DNA sequence: TGTGCCTGGAGTGTAGGGGGCGGGCCAACAGATACGCAGTATTTT. As protein: CAWSVGGGPTDTQYF.